The clone carrying this TCR beta chain was observed once. What it binds is not known. Sequencing was performed with immunoSEQ multiplex PCR; in TCRdb, only in-frame clones are kept and a portion is missing. The sample includes 1 million to 1.3 million clones, around 78% seen only once; the top ten take 0.5% to 0.65%. The data stem from a study of shared clonotypes between healthy human individuals. In germline, CDR1 is MDHEN, CDR2 SYDVKM. This CDR3 comprises 14 residues. V was clipped by 8 bases and J by 0 bases, with 10 bases between them. Findings of the study overall: Sample collection involved blood only; tissue repertoires are likely different.

Specimen: memory CD4+ T cells from PBMCs. Subset here: CD45RA-negative fraction. The chain joins TRBV28 to TRBJ2-2; D might be TRBD1 or TRBD2, each matching 5 bases. The TCR comes from a man between 18 and 35 years old in good health. Some clones in this sample may be carry-over from other donors' samples. CDR3 region: CASAGTTNTGELFF. The CDR3 DNA sequence: TGTGCCAGCGCCGGGACGACGAACACCGGGGAGCTGTTTTTT.